The 9 T cell receptor beta chains below all came from one sample that was sequenced in a study of blood T cell repertoires in COVID-19. Assay: immunoSEQ multiplex PCR; the TCRdb copy retains only in-frame clones and omits some. The table has about 150,000 clones, approximately 85% seen once. The specimen was peripheral blood. The receptors shown here come from a man aged 60 to 75 with COVID-19, enrolled during active disease.

The gene calls are TRBV15 and TRBJ2-1, with D perhaps TRBD1 (6 bases). V lost 1 base and J lost 8, with 12 bases in between. Germline V gene sequence: CDR1 LNHNV, CDR2 YYDKDF (reference sequence). CDR3 length equals 14 residues. CDR3 sequence (DNA): TGTGCCACCAGCAGAGGACAGGCCGTGGATGAGCAGTTCTTC. Its protein is CATSRGQAVDEQFF. Variable domain in full (rest from reference TRBV15 and TRBJ2-1): DAMVIQNPRYQVTQFGKPVTLSCSQTLNHNVMYWYQQKSSQAPKLLFHYYDKDFNNEADTPDNFQSRRPNTSFCFLDIRSPGLGDTAMYLCATSRGQAVDEQFFGPGTRLTVL.

The rearrangement uses TRBV5-1 and TRBJ1-2, with 8 bases that match TRBD1. The V gene's germline CDR1 is SGHRS and CDR2 YFSETQ. V shed 0 bases, J shed 5 bases, and the junction held 3 bases outside the gene matches. This CDR3 is built from 14 residues. The CDR3 bases are TGCGCCAGCAGCTTGGAGACAGGGGCTTATGGCTACACCTTC. It translates to CASSLETGAYGYTF.

The chain recombines TRBV18 with TRBJ1-2; 7 positions match TRBD1. Per the germline V gene, CDR1 is KGHSH and CDR2 is LQKENI. The CDR3 loop spans 14 amino acids. Trimming took 6 bases from V and 8 from J; bases not matched to a gene: 12. The CDR3 nucleotides are TGTGCCAGCTCTCTCGACAGGGAAGTTAGCGGCTACACCTTC. Translation: CASSLDREVSGYTF.

The rearrangement joins TRBV6-2 or TRBV6-3 to TRBJ2-5, with 9 bases identical to TRBD2. The trim removed 6 bases at V and 5 bases at J, leaving 19 bases unmatched. Germline V gene sequence: CDR1 MNHEY, CDR2 SVGEGT. CDR3 length: 18 residues. CDR3 DNA sequence: TGTGCCAGCAGCTTTAAAAAGCCGGGACTAGCTGACCGGGAGACCCAGTACTTC. Its protein product is CASSFKKPGLADRETQYF.

The chain uses TRBV7-2 and TRBJ2-7; 13 nucleotides align to TRBD2. From germline, CDR1 is SGHTA and CDR2 FQGNSA. Losses at the gene ends were 5 bases for V and 6 bases for J; bases not matched to a gene: 10. The CDR3 contains 16 residues. CDR3 nucleotide sequence: TGTGCCAGCAGCCTAACCCCGGGACTAGCGGGAAGCGAGCAGTACTTC. Translated: CASSLTPGLAGSEQYF.

This rearrangement joins TRBV4-2 to TRBJ1-4; D is ambiguous. CDR3 length equals 15 residues. V dropped 7 bases and J dropped 8 bases, with 20 bases sitting between them. Germline-derived CDR1 and CDR2 are LGHNA and YNFKEQ. The CDR3 DNA follows: TGTGCCAGCACCTCTGAGGGCGGCGTGGGAGAAAAACTGTTTTTT. Residues: CASTSEGGVGEKLFF.

This clone was counted a few times. This rearrangement joins TRBV5-4 to TRBJ2-3; 8 nucleotides align to TRBD1. This CDR3 has 15 amino acids. Germline CDR1 and CDR2: SGHNT and YYREEE (reference sequence). The V segment lost 3 bases and the J segment 3 bases; nucleotides outside the gene matches: 6. CDR3 coding DNA: TGTGCCAGCAGCTCGAACCGGGACAGGACAGATACGCAGTATTTT. Its translation is CASSSNRDRTDTQYF.

The gene calls are TRBV4-2 and TRBJ1-3; no definite D call. There are 16 residues in the CDR3. Per germline, CDR1 LGHNA and CDR2 YNFKEQ. The ends were cut back, 2 bases at V and 0 bases at J, with 11 bases in the middle. The CDR3 coding sequence is TGTGCCAGCAGCCAATCAGTGTCAGTCTCTGGAAACACCATATATTTT. Translation: CASSQSVSVSGNTIYF.

This chain connects TRBV7-2 to TRBJ1-5; D is perhaps TRBD1 (6 bases). The germline CDR1 and CDR2 sequences are SGHTA and FQGNSA. Trimming cost V 3 bases and J 3 bases, with 9 bases left between them. The CDR3 contains 14 residues. This CDR3 is CASSLDSHNQPQHF. DNA of the CDR3: TGTGCCAGCAGCTTGGACAGTCACAATCAGCCCCAGCATTTT.